This T cell receptor beta chain was captured in a study of shared clonotypes between healthy human individuals. Points on this clone: Its antigen remains unknown.

General study findings and limits: Some clonotypes were shared by all four sorted-subset donors, while others were not shared. The non-shared ones had lower generation probabilities than the shared ones.

For every subset, genomic DNA was evenly distributed across several immunoSEQ plates. Assay used: immunoSEQ multiplex PCR; TCRdb lists only in-frame clones, some missing. This table has around 1.9 million clones, roughly 91% appearing once. Terminally differentiated effector memory CD45RA+ cells were left out of the naive CD8 fraction, which was CD45RO-negative and positively selected for CCR7. Sequences were obtained from naive CD8+ T cells from PBMCs. The origin of this receptor is a man younger than 35 in good health. Some clones in this sample may be carry-over from other donors' samples.

This chain's CDR3 is CASSFGGQGDGYTF. The CDR3 nucleotides read TGTGCCAGCAGTTTTGGGGGACAGGGAGATGGCTACACCTTC. The chain carries TRBV28 and TRBJ1-2; 9 bases fit TRBD1. CDR3 length: 14 amino acids. With V trimmed by 3 bases and J by 6 bases, 5 bases remained unmatched. The germline CDR1 and CDR2 sequences are MDHEN and SYDVKM.